This TCR beta chain stems from a study of immune cell composition in non-small cell lung cancer. Produced via immunoSEQ multiplex PCR; TCRdb's table is partial and in-frame only. This table holds roughly 8,700 clones, roughly 69% found once. V lost 10 bases to trimming and J lost 3 bases, with 22 bases between them. The CDR3 contains 15 residues. CDR1 MNHEY and CDR2 SVGAGI come from the germline V gene. Normal lung sampling was at least 3 cm from the tumour, as distant as possible. The rearrangement links TRBV6-5 to TRBJ2-7, with a possible D match to TRBD1 (6 bases). This sequence originates from a human donor with non-small cell lung cancer. Sequenced material: non-adjacent lung tissue. For the CDR3, the DNA is TGTGCCACCCGTGGGGGCTCAATGGGCAACTACGAGCAGTACTTC. Protein product: CATRGGSMGNYEQYF.